This TCR beta chain was identified during a study of vaccination and CD4 T cells after COVID-19. Looking at the study overall: Convalescent study patients returned SARS-CoV-2 positive nasal swab PCR results, with fewer than 10 mild cases and one severe. Overlapping spike pools from SARS-CoV-2 and HCoV-NL63, HCoV-OC43 and HCoV-229E served as culture stimuli.

Worth noting for this clonotype: As yet, its antigen is unknown.

Treatment here: approximately nine-day PBMC culture with coronavirus spike peptide pools or control peptides (ViraFEST assay). Antigen-specific T cells were expanded with peptide pools by ViraFEST, and TCRs were then sequenced. An Oncomine TCR Beta short-read assay was used to sequence the DNA from cultured CD4+ T cells. One entry per CDR3 protein results from TCRdb running MiXCR on the PCR reads. The sample contains 15,000 or so distinct CDR3 sequences, roughly four fifths of which appear only once. With 4 bases removed from V and 0 bases from J, the gap between germline ends came to 21 bases. The CDR3 spans 18 residues. In germline, CDR1 is MDHEN, CDR2 SYDVKM.

The chain combines TRBV28 with TRBJ1-1; maybe TRBD1 (6 bases). The sequenced material came from CD4+ T cells from blood, cultured in vitro. The TCR comes from a human donor who had recovered from COVID-19. CDR3 in amino acids: CASSSGTGRVSLNTEAFF. The DNA for the CDR3 is TGTGCCAGCAGTTCCGGTACAGGGAGGGTTTCTCTGAACACTGAAGCTTTCTTT.